Listed here are 21 T cell receptor beta chains from one sample, sequenced in a study of blood T cell repertoires in COVID-19. Using immunoSEQ multiplex PCR, the repertoire was profiled, and TCRdb retains in-frame clones only, with some absent. The top ten hold 17% of the sample, which has 100,000 to 150,000 clones, approximately 84% seen once. The sequencing sample was made of peripheral blood. The source is a woman of 80 years or more with acute or convalescent COVID-19.

V is TRBV18 and J is TRBJ2-2, with 13 bases matching TRBD2. With 3 bases clipped from V and 5 bases from J, the junction kept 6 bases outside the gene matches. The V gene's germline CDR1 is KGHSH and CDR2 LQKENI. CDR3 length: 17 amino acids. CDR3 sequence reads: CASSPRTSGSLTGELFF. CDR3 bases: TGTGCCAGCTCACCGCGGACTAGCGGGAGTCTGACCGGGGAGCTGTTTTTT.

The rearrangement joins TRBV10-2 to TRBJ2-3, with 10 bases that match TRBD2. The V gene end was trimmed by 10 bases and the J gene end by 6 bases; junction bases not matched to a gene: 13. From germline, CDR1 is WSHSY and CDR2 SAAADI. CDR3 size: 15 residues. CDR3 loop: CATVGLAGVSDTQYF. Here the CDR3 DNA reads TGCGCCACTGTTGGGCTAGCGGGAGTTTCTGATACGCAGTATTTT.

The gene calls are TRBV4-1 and TRBJ2-2, with a possible D match to TRBD2 (6 bases). V was pared by 1 base and J by 5 bases, with 8 bases between. CDR1 and CDR2 from the germline V gene are MGHRA and YSYEKL. This CDR3 has 14 amino acids. CDR3 coding DNA: TGCGCCAGCAGCCAAGGACGGGGGACCGGGGAGCTGTTTTTT. Its translation is CASSQGRGTGELFF.

The chain employs TRBV7-2 and TRBJ1-5, with D unclear. The V gene's germline CDR1 is SGHTA and CDR2 FQGNSA. The V gene lost 5 bases and the J gene lost 7 bases, with 12 bases spanning the gap. The CDR3 covers 13 residues. CDR3 protein: CASSPPGGQPQHF. CDR3 nucleotides: TGTGCCAGCAGCCCACCGGGCGGGCAGCCCCAGCATTTT.

This chain uses TRBV29-1 with TRBJ1-1; possibly TRBD1 for D (6 bases). Trimming took off 3 bases at V and 2 bases at J, with 16 bases between the two ends. CDR3 length equals 15 residues. CDR1 and CDR2 from the germline V gene are SQVTM and ANQGSEA. The CDR3 DNA follows: TGCAGCGTTGATCCATCAGGGGTGGCTAACACTGAAGCTTTCTTT. It specifies CSVDPSGVANTEAFF.

This clone was detected only once. The chain has TRBV4-3 and TRBJ2-1, with D tentatively TRBD2 (7 bases). The germline CDR1 and CDR2 sequences are LGHNA and YSLEER. This CDR3 spans 16 amino acids. V dropped 1 base and J dropped 2 bases, with 12 bases sitting between them. CDR3 in DNA: TGCGCCAGCAGCCAAGGTGAGGGGGGGGCCTACAATGAGCAGTTCTTC. Translated: CASSQGEGGAYNEQFF.

The chain links TRBV10-3 to TRBJ1-3; unclear D gene. Germline lookup yields CDR1 ENHRY and CDR2 SYGVKD. This CDR3 contains 15 residues. Trimming took off 3 bases at V and 0 bases at J, with 9 bases between the two ends. DNA for the CDR3: TGTGCCATCAGTGATCTGGGCCGCTCTGGAAACACCATATATTTT. It translates to CAISDLGRSGNTIYF.

This chain joins TRBV6-2 or TRBV6-3 and TRBJ1-1; 11 positions agree with TRBD1. Germline values: CDR1 MNHEY, CDR2 SVGEGT. Unmatched junction bases numbered 4, after V lost 2 bases and J lost 5 bases. This CDR3 contains 15 residues. CDR3 sequence reads: CASSYRGQGVTEAFF. CDR3 nucleotide sequence: TGTGCCAGCAGTTACAGGGGACAGGGGGTTACTGAAGCTTTCTTT.

The rearrangement uses TRBV30 and TRBJ1-4, with a weak D call TRBD1 (6 bases). CDR3 length equals 14 residues. V was cut by 0 bases and J by 7 bases, with 12 bases left in between. The germline V gene encodes CDR1 GTSNPN and CDR2 SVGIG (reference sequence). The CDR3 DNA follows: TGTGCCTGGAGTGTACAGGGCCGTGCTGAAAAACTGTTTTTT. Encoded protein: CAWSVQGRAEKLFF.

V and J are TRBV5-1 and TRBJ2-5; a weak D match, TRBD1 (7 bases). Per the germline V gene, CDR1 is SGHRS and CDR2 is YFSETQ. The CDR3 is 16 residues long. V dropped 0 bases and J dropped 2 bases, with 14 bases sitting between them. CDR3 region: CASSLGRGVAQETQYF. In nucleotides, the CDR3 is TGCGCCAGCAGCTTGGGCAGGGGGGTCGCACAAGAGACCCAGTACTTC.

The chain combines TRBV5-1 with TRBJ1-4; 9 bases match TRBD1. The germline V gene has CDR1 SGHRS and CDR2 YFSETQ. The length of the CDR3 is 14 residues. V lost 4 bases to trimming and J lost 2 bases; unmatched junction nucleotides: 0. In DNA form, the CDR3 reads TGCGCCAGCAGCGGGACAGGGACTAATGAAAAACTGTTTTTT. Its protein product is CASSGTGTNEKLFF.

The chain couples TRBV30 to TRBJ1-3, with D uncertain. Trimming removed 4 bases from V and 2 bases from J, with 6 bases in between. Germline V gene lookup returns CDR1 GTSNPN and CDR2 SVGIG (reference sequence). The CDR3 is 12 amino acids. The CDR3 region is CAWTEAGNTIYF. Here the CDR3 DNA reads TGTGCCTGGACAGAGGCTGGAAACACCATATATTTT.

The gene calls are TRBV5-6 and TRBJ1-2; a weak D match, TRBD1 (6 bases). The CDR3 sequence is 15 residues long. V lost 2 bases and J 0 bases, leaving 11 bases between the germline ends. Germline assignment: CDR1 SGHDT and CDR2 YYEEEE. CDR3 region: CASSLRTASNYGYTF. The CDR3 nucleotides read TGTGCCAGCAGCTTAAGGACAGCGTCTAACTATGGCTACACCTTC.

This clone was recorded a few times. The chain uses TRBV5-4 and TRBJ2-1, with D maybe TRBD2 (5 bases). The ends were cut back, 1 base at V and 6 bases at J, with 14 bases in the middle. This CDR3 is 15 amino acids long. Germline loops: CDR1 SGHNT, CDR2 YYREEE (reference sequence). The CDR3 region is CASSLIEGRANEQFF. As DNA, the CDR3 is TGTGCCAGCAGCTTGATTGAGGGCCGGGCCAATGAGCAGTTCTTC.

In its sample, this clone was seen once. The rearrangement joins TRBV5-4 to TRBJ1-1, with 11 bases identical to TRBD1. V lost 1 base to trimming and J lost 4 bases; unmatched junction nucleotides: 3. The CDR3 runs 15 residues. CDR1 SGHNT and CDR2 YYREEE come from the germline V gene (reference sequence). The CDR3 nucleotides read TGTGCCAGCAGCTTGTACGGGACAGGGGGCACTGAAGCTTTCTTT. Amino acid sequence: CASSLYGTGGTEAFF.

This chain joins TRBV6-1 and TRBJ2-1; TRBD2 aligns across 11 bases. The germline gives CDR1 MNHNS, CDR2 SASEGT. Trimming removed 1 base from V and 12 bases from J; junction bases left unmatched: 17. This CDR3 has 18 amino acids. The CDR3 sequence: CASSEGGRTSGRRGWQFF. CDR3 DNA: TGTGCCAGCAGTGAAGGGGGCCGAACTAGCGGGAGAAGGGGTTGGCAGTTCTTC.

This chain uses TRBV7-2 with TRBJ2-7; maybe TRBD2 (7 bases). Trimming removed 1 base from V and 3 bases from J, with 13 bases in between. Germline V CDR1 and CDR2: SGHTA, FQGNSA. CDR3 size: 15 residues. CDR3 sequence (DNA): TGTGCCAGCAGCTTAGGGAGGGGGGGCCTCTACGAGCAGTACTTC. This gives the protein CASSLGRGGLYEQYF. The full variable domain, in which reference TRBV7-2 and TRBJ2-7 provide the parts outside the CDR3, is GAGVSQSPSNKVTEKGKDVELRCDPISGHTALYWYRQSLGQGLEFLIYFQGNSAPDKSGLPSDRFSAERTGGSVSTLTIQRTQQEDSAVYLCASSLGRGGLYEQYFGPGTRLTVT.

The V gene is TRBV6-2 or TRBV6-3, the J gene TRBJ2-4; the D gene is possibly TRBD2 (7 bases). CDR3 size: 16 residues. Between the trimmed V and J ends, which lost 2 bases and 4 bases, there was a span of 15 bases. Per germline, CDR1 MNHEY and CDR2 SVGEGT. CDR3 amino acids: CASSYGGRGTKNIQYF. The CDR3 DNA follows: TGTGCCAGCAGTTACGGCGGGCGGGGGACAAAAAACATTCAGTACTTC.

This clone was seen just once. V usage is TRBV9 and J usage is TRBJ2-6; TRBD2 agrees at 14 bases. The CDR3 has 19 residues. V lost 0 bases to trimming and J lost 1 base; unmatched junction nucleotides: 3. Germline CDR1 is SGDLS and CDR2 is YYNGEE. CDR3 region: CASSVDRTSGGSGANVLTF. CDR3 in DNA: TGTGCCAGCAGCGTAGATAGGACTAGCGGGGGGTCTGGGGCCAACGTCCTGACTTTC.

The rearrangement uses TRBV30 and TRBJ1-2; D remains ambiguous. The germline CDR1 and CDR2 sequences are GTSNPN and SVGIG (reference sequence). V gave up 3 bases and J gave up 4 bases, with 12 bases separating them. The CDR3 extends over 13 amino acids. For the CDR3, the DNA is TGTGCCTGGAGCCCTGGTGGGCCCTATGGCTACACCTTC. This encodes CAWSPGGPYGYTF.

The CDR3 sequence: CASSLSRGRETQYF. CDR3 DNA sequence: TGTGCCAGCAGCCTTTCTCGGGGGAGAGAGACCCAGTACTTC. The gene calls are TRBV7-2 and TRBJ2-5; D is possibly TRBD2 (6 bases). This CDR3 has 14 residues. Trimming left V 5 bases short and J 4 bases short, with 14 bases between. Germline V gives CDR1 SGHTA, CDR2 FQGNSA. The full variable domain, rest sourced from reference TRBV7-2 and TRBJ2-5, is GAGVSQSPSNKVTEKGKDVELRCDPISGHTALYWYRQSLGQGLEFLIYFQGNSAPDKSGLPSDRFSAERTGGSVSTLTIQRTQQEDSAVYLCASSLSRGRETQYFGPGTRLLVL.